The 32 T cell receptor beta chains below all came from one sample that was sequenced in a study of T cells in Graves' hyperthyroidism and ophthalmopathy. Amplified TCR beta CDR3 regions came from RNA transcripts. TCR CDR3 regions were first amplified by RT-PCR with HTBI primers. TCRdb reprocessed the multiplex PCR reads via MiXCR and lists one record per CDR3 protein. The table shows 150,000 to 200,000 distinct CDR3 sequences, with roughly 9.4% occurring only once. The sequenced sample was blood. All receptors come from a woman aged 18-29 years with Graves' hyperthyroidism that later progressed to Graves' ophthalmopathy.

The chain recombines TRBV6-1 with TRBJ2-1; 7 bases align to TRBD1. The CDR3 has 13 amino acids. Germline assignment: CDR1 MNHNS and CDR2 SASEGT. The trim removed 6 bases at V and 15 bases at J, leaving 14 bases unmatched. CDR3 nucleotide sequence: TGTGCCAGCAGAGATAACGGGATTGAGGGGGCGTTCTTC. Translating gives CASRDNGIEGAFF.

This clonotype was seen more than once but under ten times. The CDR3 protein is CASSQDRRGLAETQYF. CDR3 in DNA: TGCGCCAGCAGCCAAGATCGCAGGGGGCTTGCAGAGACCCAGTACTTC. The genes are TRBV4-1 and TRBJ2-5, with 8 nucleotides matching TRBD1. The CDR3 is made up of 16 amino acids. Unmatched junction bases numbered 7, after V lost 0 bases and J lost 4 bases. Germline assignment: CDR1 MGHRA and CDR2 YSYEKL.

In its sample, this clonotype was seen many times. The chain carries TRBV11-1 and TRBJ2-7, with 9 bases fitting TRBD2. The V and J ends lost 1 base and 1 base, in that order; junction bases with no gene match: 8. Germline assignment: CDR1 SGHAT and CDR2 FQDESV (reference sequence). This CDR3 region has 17 residues. CDR3 nucleotides: TGTGCCAGCAGCTTAGGTTTGGCTAGCGGGGAATCCTACGAGCAGTACTTC. It codes for CASSLGLASGESYEQYF.

This sequence joins TRBV4-2 and TRBJ2-2; 13 bases agree with TRBD2. J lost 6 bases, V lost 4 bases, and 8 bases had no gene match. CDR1 is LGHNA and CDR2 is YNFKEQ in the germline V gene. The CDR3 is 17 amino acids. The CDR3: CASSPNQLAGGPGELFF. Here the CDR3 DNA reads TGTGCCAGCAGCCCCAACCAACTAGCGGGGGGGCCCGGGGAGCTGTTTTTT.

This clonotype was detected only a few times. The chain has TRBV5-1 and TRBJ2-3, with a possible D match to TRBD1 (7 bases). CDR3 size: 16 residues. Trimming pared 4 bases from V and 0 bases from J, leaving 15 bases between. CDR1 is SGHRS, CDR2 YFSETQ, per germline. CDR3 nucleotide sequence: TGCGCCAGCAGCAGGTCAGGGGGGCGCAGCACAGATACGCAGTATTTT. It encodes CASSRSGGRSTDTQYF.

In its sample, this clonotype was seen many times. The chain uses TRBV29-1 and TRBJ2-1, with 8 bases identical to TRBD2. The CDR3 runs 14 residues. With 7 bases clipped from V and 7 bases from J, the junction kept 12 bases outside the gene matches. Germline lookup yields CDR1 SQVTM and CDR2 ANQGSEA. CDR3 sequence reads: CSGLGGGGRNEQFF. The DNA of the CDR3 is TGCAGCGGCTTGGGGGGCGGGGGGAGGAATGAGCAGTTCTTC.

The table lists this clonotype with many counts. This chain uses TRBV2 with TRBJ1-3, with D possibly matching TRBD1 (5 bases). Germline V lookup: CDR1 SNHLY, CDR2 FYNNEI. The CDR3 has 17 amino acids. V lost 2 bases and J lost 2, with 16 bases in between. The chain's CDR3 is CASSEKMFPGPGNTIYF. DNA for the CDR3: TGTGCCAGCAGTGAAAAGATGTTTCCAGGGCCTGGAAACACCATATATTTT.

This clonotype has more than one count but fewer than ten. The rearrangement uses TRBV5-1 and TRBJ2-7; possible D gene TRBD1, 6 bases. The CDR3 is 17 residues long. CDR1 and CDR2 from the germline V gene are SGHRS and YFSETQ. V lost 4 bases and J lost 0, with 20 bases in between. CDR3 DNA: TGCGCCAGCAGCGTGGGACAAAGGAGTTTAAGCTCCTACGAGCAGTACTTC. It encodes CASSVGQRSLSSYEQYF. The variable domain in full, with the rest retrieved from reference TRBV5-1 and TRBJ2-7, is KAGVTQTPRYLIKTRGQQVTLSCSPISGHRSVSWYQQTPGQGLQFLFEYFSETQRNKGNFPGRFSGRQFSNSRSEMNVSTLELGDSALYLCASSVGQRSLSSYEQYFGPGTRLTVT.

At least ten counts were recorded for this clonotype. The V and J genes are TRBV7-8 and TRBJ1-1, with D uncertain. CDR3 length equals 11 residues. CDR1 is SGHVS, CDR2 FQNEAQ, per germline. The V end lost 8 bases, the J end lost 4 bases, and 8 bases lay between the germline ends. In DNA form, the CDR3 reads TGTGCCAGCTGTCACATCACTGAAGCTTTCTTT. Residues: CASCHITEAFF.

In regard to this clonotype: Relative to the germline gene, one junction end is altered; a read error may explain this. The CDR3 here is CASSLTGGGYSDQPQHF. The CDR3 DNA reads as TGTGCCAGCAGCTTGACGGGAGGAGGCTATAGCGATCAGCCCCAGCATTTT. The chain is built from TRBV5-4 and TRBJ1-5, with D unclear. This CDR3 has 17 residues. The germline V gene has CDR1 SGHNT and CDR2 YYREEE (reference sequence). The whole variable domain, remainder taken from reference TRBV5-4 and TRBJ1-5, is ETGVTQSPTHLIKTRGQQVTLRCSSQSGHNTVSWYQQALGQGPQFIFQYYREEENGRGNFPPRFSGLQFPNYSSELNVNALELDDSALYLCASSLTGGGYSDQPQHFGDGTRLSIL.

This clonotype was counted between two and nine times. The J gene is TRBJ1-5, the V gene TRBV18; D possibly corresponds to TRBD1 (5 bases). The CDR3 loop spans 16 amino acids. Germline V CDR1 and CDR2: KGHSH, LQKENI. V was shortened by 0 bases and J by 7 bases, with 16 bases between the two germline ends. This CDR3 reads CASSPPTGGRMQPQHF. The CDR3 DNA reads as TGTGCCAGCTCACCACCGACTGGGGGGAGGATGCAGCCCCAGCATTTT. The entire variable domain, with the rest obtained from reference TRBV18 and TRBJ1-5, is as follows: NAGVMQNPRHLVRRRGQEARLRCSPMKGHSHVYWYRQLPEEGLKFMVYLQKENIIDESGMPKERFSAEFPKEGPSILRIQQVVRGDSAAYFCASSPPTGGRMQPQHFGDGTRLSIL.

This clonotype was counted at least ten times. This chain uses TRBV2 with TRBJ2-5; D not resolved. The CDR3 runs 13 residues. Germline V gives CDR1 SNHLY, CDR2 FYNNEI. The V end was cut by 7 bases, the J end by 2 bases, with 11 bases between. CDR3 amino acids: CASIRDRQETQYF. The CDR3 nucleotides are TGTGCCAGCATACGTGATAGACAAGAGACCCAGTACTTC.

The V gene is TRBV19, the J gene TRBJ1-2; tentatively, D is TRBD1 (5 bases). The germline V gene has CDR1 LNHDA and CDR2 SQIVND (reference sequence). Deletions cut 3 bases from V and 4 bases from J, with 6 bases between. The CDR3 runs 12 residues. The CDR3 is CASSMQGYGYTF. The CDR3 coding sequence is TGTGCCAGTAGTATGCAGGGCTATGGCTACACCTTC.

J is TRBJ2-3 and V is TRBV29-1; D possibly uses TRBD1 or TRBD2 (5 bases each). Germline V gene sequence: CDR1 SQVTM, CDR2 ANQGSEA. CDR3 length: 13 residues. Trimming stripped 4 bases from V and 1 base from J, with 9 bases between. This CDR3 reads CSVVVGGTDTQYF. DNA of the CDR3: TGCAGCGTTGTCGTGGGGGGCACAGATACGCAGTATTTT.

This clonotype was seen at least ten times. The chain combines TRBV7-6 with TRBJ1-1; 11 nucleotides match TRBD1. V dropped 0 bases and J dropped 6; count of bases not matched to a gene: 6. Germline CDR1 and CDR2: SGHVS and FNYEAQ. The CDR3 runs 16 residues. The CDR3 protein is CASSLAVGQGAAEAFF. The DNA of the CDR3 is TGTGCCAGCAGCTTAGCGGTTGGACAGGGGGCGGCTGAAGCTTTCTTT.

This clonotype has just a few counts. This chain uses TRBV28 with TRBJ2-7; D is unclear. CDR1 MDHEN and CDR2 SYDVKM come from the germline V gene. This CDR3 contains 14 residues. V lost 6 bases to trimming and J lost 4 bases, with 16 bases between them. Here the CDR3 DNA reads TGTGCCAGCAGCCTTTCCCCTTCGTTGTACGAGCAGTACTTC. Translation: CASSLSPSLYEQYF. Based on the CDR3 plus reference TRBV28 and TRBJ2-7, the full variable domain is DVKVTQSSRYLVKRTGEKVFLECVQDMDHENMFWYRQDPGLGLRLIYFSYDVKMKEKGDIPEGYSVSREKKERFSLILESASTNQTSMYLCASSLSPSLYEQYFGPGTRLTVT.

Many counts were recorded for this clonotype. The V call is TRBV5-1, the J call TRBJ1-2, with D hard to call. The germline V gene encodes CDR1 SGHRS and CDR2 YFSETQ. V was clipped by 2 bases and J by 4 bases, with 12 bases between them. This CDR3 is 14 amino acids long. CDR3 in DNA: TGCGCCAGCAGCTTCGACGACCGCCCCTATGGCTACACCTTC. The encoded protein is CASSFDDRPYGYTF.

This clonotype was seen ten or more times. One end of the junction does not line up with germline, which may come from a read error. The CDR3 reads CSARGLAETQYF. The CDR3 DNA reads TGCAGTGCTAGAGGACTAGCAGAGACGCAGTATTTT. The chain has TRBV20-1 and TRBJ2-3; 7 bases are shared with TRBD2. The germline CDR1 and CDR2 sequences are DFQATT and SNEGSKA (reference sequence). The CDR3 spans 12 residues.

This clonotype has just a few counts. The CDR3 coding sequence is TGCAGCGTTGAATCGGACTATGAAGACTCCTACGAGCAGTACTTC. Translation gives CSVESDYEDSYEQYF. The chain joins TRBV29-1 to TRBJ2-7, with D perhaps TRBD2 (6 bases). V lost 2 bases and J lost 0, with 14 bases in between. The CDR3 runs 15 residues. The germline CDR1 and CDR2 sequences are SQVTM and ANQGSEA.

In its sample, this clonotype was seen a few times. This chain links TRBV10-3 with TRBJ1-1; D not certain. Germline lookup yields CDR1 ENHRY and CDR2 SYGVKD. V was trimmed by 2 bases and J by 5 bases, leaving 15 bases between them. CDR3 size: 15 residues. Here the CDR3 reads CAISEPLDLPTEAFF. CDR3 coding DNA: TGTGCCATCAGTGAGCCCCTGGACCTACCTACTGAAGCTTTCTTT.

This clonotype was recorded many times. The chain couples TRBV29-1 to TRBJ1-2; D is ambiguous. Trimming left V 4 bases short and J 0 bases short, with 6 bases between. Germline V gene sequence: CDR1 SQVTM, CDR2 ANQGSEA. There are 12 residues in the CDR3. The CDR3 nucleotides are TGCAGCGTTGTCCGGACTAACTATGGCTACACCTTC. Its translation: CSVVRTNYGYTF.

This clonotype was seen ten or more times. This chain links TRBV3-1 with TRBJ2-3, with 13 bases lining up with TRBD2. The CDR3 spans 15 residues. Germline V gives CDR1 LGHDT, CDR2 YNNKEL (reference sequence). Unmatched junction bases numbered 0, after V lost 3 bases and J lost 3 bases. CDR3 sequence reads: CASSQTSGRTDTQYF. The CDR3 nucleotides are TGTGCCAGCAGCCAGACTAGCGGGAGGACAGATACGCAGTATTTT.

This clonotype was seen many times. The chain employs TRBV29-1 and TRBJ2-5; TRBD2 aligns across 9 bases. The V and J ends lost 7 bases and 4 bases, in that order; junction bases with no gene match: 22. Germline V gene lookup returns CDR1 SQVTM and CDR2 ANQGSEA. This CDR3 region has 18 residues. The CDR3 DNA sequence: TGCAGCGCCCGCCCCTGGAGGGTTCAAGGGCGGGGGGGAGAGACCCAGTACTTC. It yields the protein CSARPWRVQGRGGETQYF.

This clonotype was detected ten times or more. The chain couples TRBV11-2 to TRBJ2-3; TRBD2 is a possible D gene (7 bases). The CDR3 runs 17 residues. CDR1 is SGHAT and CDR2 is FQNNGV in the germline V gene. Trimming removed 8 bases at V and 1 base at J, with 22 bases between. This CDR3 is CASREGGGAGGTDTQYF. For the CDR3, the DNA is TGTGCCAGCCGCGAGGGAGGGGGGGCTGGGGGCACAGATACGCAGTATTTT.

The rearrangement links TRBV28 to TRBJ2-3, with D perhaps TRBD1 or TRBD2 (7 bases each). CDR1 is MDHEN and CDR2 is SYDVKM in the germline V gene. The V end was cut by 5 bases, the J end by 3 bases, with 18 bases between. The CDR3 totals 16 residues. The CDR3 nucleotides read TGTGCCAGCAGTCCGATAGGGGGCGGGAGAACAGATACGCAGTATTTT. Its protein product is CASSPIGGGRTDTQYF.

This clonotype was found a few times. The rearrangement joins TRBV10-3 to TRBJ2-3; 7 bases agree with TRBD2. Germline trimming cut 2 bases from V and 4 bases from J; bases unmatched to any gene: 9. This CDR3 has 16 amino acids. Per germline, CDR1 ENHRY and CDR2 SYGVKD. The CDR3 DNA is TGTGCCATCAGTGAGAGAGGCGGGAGCGGCGCAGATACGCAGTATTTT. This sequence encodes CAISERGGSGADTQYF.

The chain employs TRBV19 and TRBJ1-4, with D possibly TRBD1 on 6 matching bases. Germline CDR1 and CDR2: LNHDA and SQIVND (reference sequence). The CDR3 consists of 15 residues. V lost 5 bases and J 4 bases, leaving 14 bases between the germline ends. The CDR3: CASSLSTGLNEKLFF. The CDR3 DNA follows: TGTGCCAGTAGTCTCTCGACAGGCCTTAATGAAAAACTGTTTTTT. The whole variable domain, filled in from reference TRBV19 and TRBJ1-4, reads DGGITQSPKYLFRKEGQNVTLSCEQNLNHDAMYWYRQDPGQGLRLIYYSQIVNDFQKGDIAEGYSVSREKKESFPLTVTSAQKNPTAFYLCASSLSTGLNEKLFFGSGTQLSVL.

In this sample, this clonotype turned up many times. The gene calls are TRBV19 and TRBJ1-1, with a tentative D call TRBD1 (5 bases). The V end was cut by 1 base, the J end by 3 bases, with 18 bases between. The CDR3 extends over 17 amino acids. The germline V gene has CDR1 LNHDA and CDR2 SQIVND (reference sequence). The CDR3 DNA follows: TGTGCCAGTAGTATAGGGGGGGGAGTTAGTTTGCACACTGAAGCTTTCTTT. Its protein product is CASSIGGGVSLHTEAFF.

A few counts support this clonotype. The rearrangement links TRBV19 to TRBJ2-3; D unclear. This CDR3 region has 14 residues. Germline V CDR1 and CDR2: LNHDA, SQIVND (reference sequence). Trimming pared 6 bases from V and 0 bases from J, leaving 10 bases between. The CDR3 sequence is CASSVARSTDTQYF. The CDR3 nucleotides read TGTGCCAGTAGCGTCGCCAGGAGCACAGATACGCAGTATTTT.

The V call is TRBV4-1, the J call TRBJ1-4, with a tentative D call TRBD1 (6 bases). The CDR3 loop spans 16 amino acids. CDR1 is MGHRA and CDR2 is YSYEKL in the germline V gene. The V gene lost 6 bases and the J gene lost 1 base, with 15 bases spanning the gap. The CDR3 region has the DNA TGCGCCAGCAGAAAAGGGCAAGGGGGAACTAATGAAAAACTGTTTTTT. Protein sequence: CASRKGQGGTNEKLFF.

The chain is built from TRBV5-6 and TRBJ2-1; 10 nucleotides agree with TRBD1. The CDR3 has 20 amino acids. The J segment lost 1 base and the V segment lost 4 bases, leaving 17 bases of the junction unmatched. Germline CDR1 SGHDT, CDR2 YYEEEE. DNA for the CDR3: TGTGCCAGCAGCCCTAGGGCCCAAACGACAGGGGGCTATTCCTACAATGAGCAGTTCTTC. Its protein product is CASSPRAQTTGGYSYNEQFF.

This clonotype was seen at least ten times. This sequence joins TRBV7-9 and TRBJ2-1, with D perhaps TRBD1 or TRBD2 (5 bases each). V was clipped by 3 bases and J by 7 bases, with 16 bases between them. From germline, CDR1 is SEHNR and CDR2 FQNEAQ (reference sequence). CDR3 size: 15 residues. The CDR3 loop is CASSFPGTRGNEQFF. As DNA, the CDR3 is TGTGCCAGCAGCTTCCCCGGGACCCGAGGGAATGAGCAGTTCTTC.